One sample yielded the 18 T cell receptor beta chains listed below, sequenced in a study of regulatory T cells in long-lasting Graves disease. Documented time point: persistent/refractory GD, antithyroid drugs over 5 years with positive TRAb. The TCR library was prepared using RNA isolated from PBMCs. CDR3-region Arm-PCR and iRepertoire HTBI primers produced the TCR beta libraries. Each CDR3 protein is one row after TCRdb ran MiXCR on the multiplex PCR reads. Here the sample spans a few hundred thousand distinct CDR3 sequences, about 20% being singletons. The source material was peripheral blood mononuclear cells (PBMCs), sampled when the disease was refractory, from a patient treated with antithyroid drugs. These receptors were collected from a female donor with Graves disease.

This clonotype has a count of ten or more. The chain combines TRBV6-2 or TRBV6-3 with TRBJ2-2; 9 bases fit TRBD1. Losses at the gene ends were 5 bases for V and 3 bases for J; bases not matched to a gene: 4. CDR3 length equals 15 residues. Germline CDR1 is MNHEY and CDR2 is SVGEGT. CDR3 nucleotide sequence: TGTGCCAGCAGTCAGACAGGGGGGGACACCGGGGAGCTGTTTTTT. It encodes CASSQTGGDTGELFF.

Note on this clonotype: A much larger clone lies a single base off, so this may be a read error. This chain links TRBV20-1 with TRBJ2-5; D is uncertain. CDR1 and CDR2 from the germline V gene are DFQATT and SNEGSKA (reference sequence). CDR3 length: 13 residues. V lost 0 bases, J lost 7 bases, and 12 bases lay in between. This chain's CDR3 is CSARDGVWGTQYF. The CDR3, as DNA: TGCAGTGCTAGAGATGGCGTTTGGGGGACCCAGTACTTC.

The chain has TRBV28 and TRBJ1-2; D might be TRBD1 (5 bases). This CDR3 spans 11 amino acids. Germline CDR1 is MDHEN and CDR2 is SYDVKM. V gave up 3 bases and J gave up 6 bases, with 5 bases separating them. CDR3 sequence: CASSFRDGYTF. In nucleotides, the CDR3 is TGTGCCAGCAGTTTCAGGGATGGCTACACCTTC.

The chain combines TRBV2 with TRBJ2-1; no firm D call. CDR1 is SNHLY, CDR2 FYNNEI, per germline. The CDR3 is 14 amino acids. V was trimmed by 3 bases and J by 0 bases, leaving 6 bases between them. CDR3 bases: TGTGCCAGCAGTGATTGGAGCTCCTACAATGAGCAGTTCTTC. Protein: CASSDWSSYNEQFF. The variable domain in full, with the rest retrieved from reference TRBV2 and TRBJ2-1, is EPEVTQTPSHQVTQMGQEVILRCVPISNHLYFYWYRQILGQKVEFLVSFYNNEISEKSEIFDDQFSVERPDGSNFTLKIRSTKLEDSAMYFCASSDWSSYNEQFFGPGTRLTVL.

This clonotype has at least ten counts. The chain has TRBV20-1 and TRBJ2-7; 8 bases map to TRBD2. Germline CDR1 DFQATT, CDR2 SNEGSKA (reference sequence). The V gene end was trimmed by 5 bases and the J gene end by 4 bases; junction bases not matched to a gene: 13. The CDR3 sequence is 15 residues long. Here the CDR3 DNA reads TGCAGTGCTCACGATAGCGGGAAGCCTTTATACGAGCAGTACTTC. Its protein is CSAHDSGKPLYEQYF.

This clonotype has at least ten counts. The chain recombines TRBV2 with TRBJ2-6; D not resolved. The CDR3 covers 15 residues. Germline-derived CDR1 and CDR2 are SNHLY and FYNNEI. Trimming stripped 4 bases from V and 2 bases from J, with 9 bases between. CDR3 residues: CASSGFRAGANVLTF. The CDR3 region has the DNA TGTGCCAGCAGTGGCTTCCGTGCTGGGGCCAACGTCCTGACTTTC.

This clonotype came up many times. The chain carries TRBV16 and TRBJ2-7, with D unresolved. Trimming took 0 bases from V and 2 from J, leaving 8 bases between them. The CDR3 extends over 14 amino acids. Germline CDR1 is KGHSY and CDR2 is FQNENV. CDR3 nucleotide sequence: TGTGCCAGCAGCCAATCGGCGCTTGCCTACGAGCAGTACTTC. Its protein product is CASSQSALAYEQYF.

This clonotype was seen many times. This sequence joins TRBV12-3 or TRBV12-4 and TRBJ1-5, with TRBD1 matching 9 bases. The CDR3 spans 15 residues. V trimming: 5 bases; J trimming: 6 bases; junction bases outside the gene matches: 8. The CDR3 reads CASSPNRGHFQPQHF. In nucleotides, the CDR3 is TGTGCCAGCAGTCCAAACAGGGGGCATTTTCAGCCCCAGCATTTT.

The sample holds many counts of this clonotype. The V call is TRBV5-1, the J call TRBJ2-7, with TRBD2 matching 9 bases. V lost 0 bases and J lost 2; bases outside the gene matches: 3. This CDR3 region has 15 residues. Looked up from germline, CDR1 is SGHRS and CDR2 is YFSETQ. As DNA, the CDR3 is TGCGCCAGCAGCTTGGAGGCGGGAGGGACCTACGAGCAGTACTTC. Translation: CASSLEAGGTYEQYF.

This clonotype appeared many times. The chain has TRBV27 and TRBJ1-5, with 7 bases identical to TRBD1. There are 16 residues in the CDR3. Germline CDR1 is MNHEY and CDR2 is SMNVEV (reference sequence). With 6 bases clipped from V and 2 bases from J, the junction kept 10 bases outside the gene matches. CDR3 residues: CASRFNRGGGNQPQHF. The CDR3 bases are TGTGCCAGCAGATTTAACAGGGGTGGGGGCAATCAGCCCCAGCATTTT.

This clonotype turned up a few times. The chain links TRBV10-3 to TRBJ2-5; D unresolved. V lost 2 bases, J lost 2 bases, and 9 bases lay in between. Germline assignment: CDR1 ENHRY and CDR2 SYGVKD. The CDR3 runs to 14 residues. The CDR3 region is CAISEEVGQETQYF. The DNA of the CDR3 is TGTGCCATCAGTGAGGAGGTTGGACAAGAGACCCAGTACTTC.

Concerning this clonotype itself: Without the conserved terminal phenylalanine or tryptophan, this CDR3 likely stems from a read error. The chain recombines TRBV7-2 with TRBJ2-1; D remains unclear. This CDR3 spans 13 amino acids. V dropped 7 bases and J dropped 2 bases, with 9 bases sitting between them. Germline loops: CDR1 SGHTA, CDR2 FQGNSA. The CDR3 coding sequence is TGTGCCAGCATCCCCTTCCCCTACAATGAGCAGTTCCTC. Protein: CASIPFPYNEQFL.

This clonotype was counted only a few times. The DNA for the CDR3 is TGTGCCAGCAGTTTTCCGGGGATAGACTATGGCTACACCTTC. Protein product: CASSFPGIDYGYTF. The V and J genes are TRBV28 and TRBJ1-2; D is unresolved. This CDR3 spans 14 amino acids. V was pared by 3 bases and J by 3 bases, with 11 bases between. Germline V CDR1 and CDR2: MDHEN, SYDVKM.

The chain couples TRBV10-3 to TRBJ1-5; D uncertain. The length of the CDR3 is 11 residues. Germline assignment: CDR1 ENHRY and CDR2 SYGVKD. V was shortened by 8 bases and J by 5 bases, with 7 bases between the two germline ends. CDR3 sequence (DNA): TGTGCCATCGGGAGGGATCAGCCCCAGCATTTT. Amino acids: CAIGRDQPQHF.

This CDR3 is CASSNRAAGRQQETQYF. As DNA, the CDR3 is TGTGCCAGTAGTAACCGCGCAGCGGGGCGCCAACAAGAGACCCAGTACTTC. This chain joins TRBV19 and TRBJ2-5; 7 bases agree with TRBD2. Germline V gene sequence: CDR1 LNHDA, CDR2 SQIVND (reference sequence). The ends lost 4 bases at V and 2 bases at J; junction bases unmatched: 13. The CDR3 runs 17 residues.

This clonotype was counted between two and nine times. The rearrangement joins TRBV20-1 to TRBJ2-1; no clear D. Trimming cost V 7 bases and J 0 bases, with 19 bases left between them. The germline gives CDR1 DFQATT, CDR2 SNEGSKA (reference sequence). The CDR3 is made up of 16 amino acids. The DNA of the CDR3 is TGCAGTGTCCGAAGTGACCTTCTCCCCTCCTACAATGAGCAGTTCTTC. This encodes CSVRSDLLPSYNEQFF.

For the CDR3, the DNA is TGCAGTGCTAGTTTATCTTCTACTGGGACCCAGTACTTC. As protein: CSASLSSTGTQYF. The rearrangement joins TRBV20-1 to TRBJ2-5; D is unclear. The CDR3 length is 13 residues. The V gene's germline CDR1 is DFQATT and CDR2 SNEGSKA (reference sequence). V lost 3 bases and J lost 7, with 15 bases in between.

This clonotype was seen a handful of times. This chain links TRBV18 with TRBJ1-1; maybe TRBD1 (6 bases). V was shortened by 2 bases and J by 4 bases, with 14 bases between the two germline ends. The CDR3 extends over 15 amino acids. Looked up from germline, CDR1 is KGHSH and CDR2 is LQKENI. The DNA for the CDR3 is TGTGCCAGCTCACCAATGGGGGGCCTTGGCACTGAAGCTTTCTTT. It specifies CASSPMGGLGTEAFF.